A single sample gave rise to the 21 T cell receptor beta chains below, sequenced in a study of T-cell memory formation after mild COVID-19. Each CDR3 protein gets one entry after TCRdb re-called the 5' RACE reads with MiXCR. The sample has fewer than 700,000 distinct CDR3 sequences, less than 25% seen once. Material for sequencing was PBMCs or a T cell subset sorted from them (not recorded which). The receptors shown here come from an adult woman who had mild COVID-19 (a few samples of this study predate the infection). Cell type and time point are not known.

This chain links TRBV7-2 with TRBJ2-5, with 7 bases matching TRBD2. The germline gives CDR1 SGHTA, CDR2 FQGNSA. V shed 3 bases, J shed 4 bases, and the junction held 11 bases outside the gene matches. CDR3 length: 16 amino acids. The CDR3, as DNA: TGTGCCAGCAGCTTGTCGTGGGAGGGCCGGATAGAGACCCAGTACTTC. Protein product: CASSLSWEGRIETQYF.

The CDR3 protein is CASSLNPGASNHEQYF. In nucleotides, the CDR3 is TGCGCCAGCAGCCTGAACCCTGGGGCTAGCAACCACGAGCAGTACTTC. This chain connects TRBV4-1 to TRBJ2-7; TRBD1 or TRBD2 may be the D gene (5 bases each). Germline-derived CDR1 and CDR2 are MGHRA and YSYEKL. The CDR3 is 16 residues long. The V end lost 4 bases, the J end lost 5 bases, and 21 bases lay between the germline ends.

This clonotype was observed a few times. The chain links TRBV4-1 to TRBJ2-5; 10 bases match TRBD1. The CDR3 extends over 16 amino acids. The germline V gene has CDR1 MGHRA and CDR2 YSYEKL. Unmatched junction bases numbered 3, after V lost 1 base and J lost 1 base. As DNA, the CDR3 is TGCGCCAGCAGCCAAGGGACAGGGGGTATCCAAGAGACCCAGTACTTC. Residues: CASSQGTGGIQETQYF.

This clonotype was seen once. This chain joins TRBV21-1 and TRBJ2-1; the table's D gene call, TRBD1, was not cross checked with the DNA. TRBV21-1 is listed as a pseudogene. The CDR3 is 17 residues long. In DNA form, the CDR3 reads TGTGCCAGCAGCAAAAGGGGGGCGGAAAGCTCCTACAATGAGCAGTTCTTC. Encoded protein: CASSKRGAESSYNEQFF.

J is TRBJ2-7 and V is TRBV20-1; D call uncertain. Germline lookup yields CDR1 DFQATT and CDR2 SNEGSKA (reference sequence). The CDR3 has 15 residues. Trimming took 3 bases from V and 7 from J, leaving 22 bases between them. The CDR3 DNA sequence: TGCAGTGCTAGGATACCGGGCCTCCGGATGCAGGAGCAGTACTTC. Translation gives CSARIPGLRMQEQYF.

Many counts were recorded for this clonotype. J is TRBJ1-1 and V is TRBV6-2 or TRBV6-3; D might be TRBD1 (5 bases). With 10 bases removed from V and 4 bases from J, the gap between germline ends came to 22 bases. CDR3 length equals 15 residues. Germline V lookup: CDR1 MNHEY, CDR2 SVGEGT. CDR3 sequence: CATHLGGTRSTEAFF. Here the CDR3 DNA reads TGTGCCACCCATCTTGGGGGGACTCGATCCACTGAAGCTTTCTTT.

This clonotype was seen a few times. The chain links TRBV30 to TRBJ2-3; the match to TRBD1 covers 8 bases. Germline CDR1 GTSNPN, CDR2 SVGIG (reference sequence). The CDR3 has 15 amino acids. With V trimmed by 0 bases and J by 5 bases, 7 bases remained unmatched. CDR3 coding DNA: TGTGCCTGGAGTGTAGGGGCAGGGGGCAGAGATACGCAGTATTTT. Its protein product is CAWSVGAGGRDTQYF.

This clonotype was found many times. The rearrangement uses TRBV5-1 and TRBJ1-2; D is uncertain. Trimming stripped 0 bases from V and 2 bases from J, with 8 bases between. There are 14 residues in the CDR3. The germline gives CDR1 SGHRS, CDR2 YFSETQ. The CDR3 DNA follows: TGCGCCAGCAGCTTGGTGGGGAACAACTATGGCTACACCTTC. Translated: CASSLVGNNYGYTF.

The chain combines TRBV20-1 with TRBJ1-2, with D possibly matching TRBD1 (6 bases). With 6 bases removed from V and 4 bases from J, the gap between germline ends came to 39 bases. CDR1 is DFQATT and CDR2 is SNEGSKA in the germline V gene (reference sequence). CDR3 size: 21 residues. CDR3 sequence: CSAERLYPALQGNVRLYGYTF. DNA of the CDR3: TGCAGTGCCGAAAGATTATACCCGGCGCTACAGGGAAACGTGAGGCTCTATGGCTACACCTTC.

Only a few counts were recorded for this clonotype. J is TRBJ2-2 and V is TRBV11-2; D remains unclear. The CDR3 length is 15 residues. Trimming stripped 4 bases from V and 4 bases from J, with 13 bases between. Germline V gene lookup returns CDR1 SGHAT and CDR2 FQNNGV. CDR3 bases: TGTGCCAGCAGCTCCGCCCTTGAACCCACCGGGGAGCTGTTTTTT. Protein: CASSSALEPTGELFF.

This clonotype turned up a few times. The chain recombines TRBV10-3 with TRBJ2-7; TRBD2 aligns across 10 bases. The CDR3 spans 15 residues. CDR1 and CDR2 (germline): ENHRY, SYGVKD. Unmatched junction bases numbered 6, after V lost 4 bases and J lost 3 bases. CDR3: CAISAVTSGYYEQYF. The CDR3 region has the DNA TGTGCCATCAGTGCTGTGACTAGCGGGTACTACGAGCAGTACTTC.

This clonotype was counted at least ten times. V and J are TRBV12-3 or TRBV12-4 and TRBJ1-5; D is uncertain. Trimming took off 5 bases at V and 9 bases at J, with 17 bases between the two ends. This CDR3 has 14 residues. The CDR3 DNA reads TGTGCCAGCAGTCTCTCAGGCGACCAAGGGCCCCAGCATTTT. This encodes CASSLSGDQGPQHF.

The sample holds a few counts of this clonotype. The rearrangement uses TRBV14 and TRBJ2-2; 9 nucleotides align to TRBD1. Trimming removed 11 bases from V and 1 base from J; junction bases left unmatched: 8. Germline values: CDR1 SGHDN, CDR2 FVKESK. The CDR3 is 15 residues long. CDR3 bases: TGTGCCTCAAGGGGACAGGGACTGAACACCGGGGAGCTGTTTTTT. Translating gives CASRGQGLNTGELFF.

In this sample, this clonotype turned up a few times. This chain links TRBV20-1 with TRBJ1-2; D gene uncertain. V shed 5 bases and J shed 0 bases, with 10 bases lying between them. Per the germline V gene, CDR1 is DFQATT and CDR2 is SNEGSKA (reference sequence). CDR3 size: 13 residues. The DNA for the CDR3 is TGCAGTGCTCCAGACGGAGCTAACTATGGCTACACCTTC. This sequence encodes CSAPDGANYGYTF.

There are a few counts of this clonotype. V is TRBV9 and J is TRBJ2-2; the D is unclear. Deletions cut 4 bases from V and 6 bases from J, with 13 bases between. The CDR3 length is 14 residues. Per germline, CDR1 SGDLS and CDR2 YYNGEE. The CDR3 DNA reads as TGTGCCAGCAGCTCCTCCGGGCTACCCGGGGAGCTGTTTTTT. Its protein product is CASSSSGLPGELFF.

This clonotype was detected only a few times. This chain uses TRBV12-3 or TRBV12-4 with TRBJ2-7; D uncertain. There are 13 residues in the CDR3. V shed 5 bases and J shed 4 bases, with 12 bases lying between them. CDR3 amino acids: CASSILLNYEQYF. The CDR3 region has the DNA TGTGCCAGCAGTATACTCCTGAATTACGAGCAGTACTTC.

A few counts support this clonotype. The CDR3 DNA is TGCAGTGCTAGGGACCAAGCGGTAGAGCAGTACTTC. Translated, it gives CSARDQAVEQYF. The rearrangement links TRBV20-1 to TRBJ2-7, with a tentative D call TRBD2 (5 bases). Trimming stripped 3 bases from V and 7 bases from J, with 13 bases between. Looked up from germline, CDR1 is DFQATT and CDR2 is SNEGSKA (reference sequence). The CDR3 runs 12 residues.

In its sample, this clonotype was seen a few times. This chain joins TRBV20-1 and TRBJ2-7; 10 bases are shared with TRBD2. The CDR3 runs 13 residues. J was trimmed by 6 bases and V by 3 bases; bases with no gene match: 5. Germline V gene lookup returns CDR1 DFQATT and CDR2 SNEGSKA (reference sequence). CDR3 residues: CSASLAGVGEQYF. DNA for the CDR3: TGCAGTGCTAGCCTAGCGGGAGTGGGCGAGCAGTACTTC.

This chain joins TRBV10-2 and TRBJ2-5; TRBD2 matches at 9 bases. This CDR3 is 14 amino acids long. V was clipped by 5 bases and J by 2 bases; unmatched bases: 3. Germline V lookup: CDR1 WSHSY, CDR2 SAAADI. CDR3 residues: CASSKREVQETQYF. CDR3 in DNA: TGCGCCAGCAGTAAGCGGGAGGTACAAGAGACCCAGTACTTC.

The table lists this clonotype with a count of one. The V call is TRBV12-3 or TRBV12-4, the J call TRBJ1-5; D gene ambiguous. CDR3 length: 16 amino acids. Trimming removed 1 base from V and 5 bases from J, with 15 bases in between. The CDR3 protein is CASSLVGQPSHQPQHF. The CDR3 bases are TGTGCCAGCAGTTTAGTCGGTCAGCCCAGTCATCAGCCCCAGCATTTT.

The genes are TRBV24-1 and TRBJ2-1; the D gene is possibly TRBD1 (6 bases). Per the germline V gene, CDR1 is KGHDR and CDR2 is SFDVKD. The V and J ends lost 5 bases and 6 bases respectively, with 16 bases between them. The CDR3 consists of 15 residues. The CDR3 region is CATSGHRETSNEQFF. The CDR3 DNA reads as TGTGCCACCAGTGGCCACAGGGAAACGAGCAATGAGCAGTTCTTC.